This T cell receptor (beta chain) came from a study of Tregs in tolerant kidney transplant recipients (dated by TCRdb to between 2018 and 2020). About the study as a whole: Related donors were used in the transplants with nonmyeloablative bone marrow transplantation, and mixed chimerism was transient in the human trials. TCRbeta sequencing was used in the study to identify donor-specific regulatory T cells before combined kidney and bone marrow transplantation, and the identified cells were then tracked after transplant. Overall study outcomes, separate from this receptor: Although technical replication error seemed to be minimal, the question of biological reproducibility was not addressed directly. Because the study included only a small number of patients, the results must be confirmed in larger populations and under other immunosuppression protocols. Expanding Tregs with activated donor B cells appeared to identify the most biologically relevant and donor-specific TCRbeta repertoire. In tolerant patients, donor-specific Tregs expanded more than Tregs overall, which suggests antigen-driven rather than nonspecific expansion. Because the PCR primers were changed over time for some patients, nucleotide-level comparison could not be performed across the samples from those patients.

This specimen's time point label, interpreted: blood sample drawn before combined kidney and bone marrow transplant. Thawed PBMCs were FACS-sorted into unstimulated Tregs (CD4+CD25+CD127-), CD4+ non-Tregs (CD4+CD25-), CD4 cells and CD8 cells. 4 combined kidney and bone marrow transplant recipients from the ITN036ST trial were included as patients, and samples were available only from these trial subjects. Healthy control blood was processed to PBMCs with a Ficoll density gradient and then cryopreserved, whereas patient PBMCs were collected both before and after transplant. From the germline V gene, CDR1 is MNHEY and CDR2 is SVGAGI. The CDR3 spans 13 residues, from the cysteine through the phenylalanine. Only the CDR3 part of the read is kept: 39 bases, read in frame from the first base. V gives up 6 bases and J gives up 4 bases, and the segment between their germline ends measures 12 bases. Concerning this clone: Its cognate antigen has yet to be identified. No base qualities exist here, and no much larger clone lies one base off it.

For TCRbeta CDR3 sequencing, genomic DNA was extracted from sorted cells using the QIAGEN DNeasy Blood and Tissue Kit. Through immunoSEQ, high-throughput TCRbeta CDR3 sequencing was done commercially, including PCR amplification with internal controls and bias correction. In the authors' own workflow: Unique productive TCRbeta sequences were defined by CDR3 nucleotide sequence where primers matched, otherwise by CDR3 amino acid sequence with Vbeta and Jbeta genes. To correct for sorting error, sequences found in more than one sorted population at a frequency ratio of 2:1 or less were discarded, and the remaining shared sequences were assigned to the population with the higher frequency. Donor-reactive sequences were defined as at least 5-fold expanded in CFSE-low cells versus unstimulated cells, with frequency of at least 0.01% in CFSE-low cells. Repertoire divergence was quantified by Jensen-Shannon divergence using the top 100 TCRbeta sequences ranked by frequency. When a sample had multiple sequencing runs, each run was corrected for sorting error separately and the runs were then pooled. TCRdb carries this immuneACCESS record with in-frame sequences only. Its versions omit some clonotypes, under half of them owing to an unresolved V gene in the studies checked, with the rest unexplained. V, J and clone size were drawn from that table, and D and trimming were deduced from the DNA. The sample records roughly 69,000 clones, about 89% of which are singletons. The biggest ten clones account for about 0.37% of the sample.

This clonotype was obtained from a human donor who received a combined kidney and bone marrow transplant. The specimen was CD4+ T cells from blood, collected before the transplant. The rearrangement combines TRBV6-5 with TRBJ1-2; the D gene cannot be named for sure. The nucleotide sequence is given as TGTGCCAGCAGGGATTCACGGGGCTATGGCTACACCTTC. Its amino acids are CASRDSRGYGYTF.